This T cell receptor (beta chain) was sequenced in a study of T cell repertoires in cytomegalovirus infection. Turning to the study itself: CMV infection plus the matching HLA type was flagged by public TCR beta signatures.

TCRdb passed the reads through MiXCR, listing each CDR3 protein once. The sample holds 450,000 to 600,000 distinct CDR3 sequences, around 11% seen once. This clonotype was observed a few times. The antigen is undetermined. Germline lookup yields CDR1 MNHEY and CDR2 SMNVEV (reference sequence). The germline V and J ends were trimmed by 8 bases and 6 bases, with 17 bases remaining between them. This CDR3 spans 14 amino acids. The study, taken as a whole, reports: In two of eight donors, the top clonotype was HLA-C-restricted CMV-specific. Pooled public TCR beta family frequency picked out CMV carriers with the relevant HLA.

The sample was PBMCs. The chain combines TRBV27 with TRBJ2-1, with D perhaps TRBD2 (6 bases). The sequence was obtained from a human donor in good health (CMV status not recorded). Some clones in this sample may be carry-over from other donors' samples. CDR3 nucleotides: TGTGCCAGCTCCTCAGCGGGTGGCAGCAATGAGCAGTTCTTC. Residues: CASSSAGGSNEQFF.